This paragraph covers one T cell receptor (beta chain) sequence. Its cognate antigen is unknown. Trimming took off 0 bases at V and 2 bases at J, with 9 bases between the two ends. Germline assignment: CDR1 DFQATT and CDR2 SNEGSKA (reference sequence). This CDR3 is 14 amino acids long. Isolating PBMCs gave at least 7 million of these cells per sample. The sample comes from a study of blood T cells in healthy people across ages. Points from the study as a whole: Correlation between TCR beta diversity and naive T cell percentage was strong.

Using a J-beta primer mix together with a sample-barcoded 5' primer, a second PCR was run for about 6 to 12 cycles. TCRdb fed the 5' RACE reads into MiXCR, producing one record per CDR3 protein. The data contain roughly 2 million distinct CDR3 sequences, 49% of them singletons. This sequence originates from a woman between 40 and 50 years old in good health. The sequenced sample was blood. The chain uses TRBV20-1 and TRBJ2-3; D remains ambiguous. CDR3 residues: CSARESSFTDTQYF. The CDR3 DNA is TGCAGTGCTAGAGAAAGCAGTTTCACAGATACGCAGTATTTT.